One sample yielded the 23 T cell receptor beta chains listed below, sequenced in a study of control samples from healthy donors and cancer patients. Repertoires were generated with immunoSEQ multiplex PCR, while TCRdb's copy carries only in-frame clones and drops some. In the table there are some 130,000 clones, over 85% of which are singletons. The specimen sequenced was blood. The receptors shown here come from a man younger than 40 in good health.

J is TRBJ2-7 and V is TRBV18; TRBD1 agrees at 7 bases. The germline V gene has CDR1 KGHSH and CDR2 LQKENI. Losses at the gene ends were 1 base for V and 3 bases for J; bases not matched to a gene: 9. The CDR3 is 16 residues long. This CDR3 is CASSPLGTVQYYEQYF. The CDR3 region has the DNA TGTGCCAGCTCACCACTCGGGACAGTTCAATACTACGAGCAGTACTTC.

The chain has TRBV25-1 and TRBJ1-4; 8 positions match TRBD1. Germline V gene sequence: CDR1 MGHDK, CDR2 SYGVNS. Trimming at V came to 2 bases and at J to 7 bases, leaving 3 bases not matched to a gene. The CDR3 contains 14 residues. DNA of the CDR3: TGTGCCAGCAGTGAACCAGGGGGCGTTGAAAAACTGTTTTTT. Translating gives CASSEPGGVEKLFF.

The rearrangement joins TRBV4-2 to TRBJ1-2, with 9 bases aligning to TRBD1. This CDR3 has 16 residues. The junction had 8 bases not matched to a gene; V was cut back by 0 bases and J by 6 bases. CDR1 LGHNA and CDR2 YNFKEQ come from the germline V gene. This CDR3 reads CASSQEGTGRFDGYTF. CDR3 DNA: TGTGCCAGCAGCCAAGAAGGGACAGGGAGGTTCGATGGCTACACCTTC.

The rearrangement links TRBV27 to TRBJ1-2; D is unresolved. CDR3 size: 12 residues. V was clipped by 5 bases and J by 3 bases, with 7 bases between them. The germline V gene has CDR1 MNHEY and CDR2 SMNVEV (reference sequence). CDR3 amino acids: CASSPTDYGYTF. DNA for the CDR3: TGTGCCAGCAGTCCGACGGACTATGGCTACACCTTC.

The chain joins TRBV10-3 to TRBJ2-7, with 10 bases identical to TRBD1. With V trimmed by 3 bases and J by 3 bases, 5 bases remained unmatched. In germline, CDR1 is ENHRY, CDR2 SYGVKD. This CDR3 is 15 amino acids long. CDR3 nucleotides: TGTGCCATCAGTGATCACCGGGACAGGGGCTACGAGCAGTACTTC. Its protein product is CAISDHRDRGYEQYF.

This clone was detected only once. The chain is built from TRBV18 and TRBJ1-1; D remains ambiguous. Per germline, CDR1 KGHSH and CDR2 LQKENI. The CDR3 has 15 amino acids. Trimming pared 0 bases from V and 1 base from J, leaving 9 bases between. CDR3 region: CASSPPGKRNTEAFF. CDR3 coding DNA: TGTGCCAGCTCACCACCGGGAAAGCGGAACACTGAAGCTTTCTTT.

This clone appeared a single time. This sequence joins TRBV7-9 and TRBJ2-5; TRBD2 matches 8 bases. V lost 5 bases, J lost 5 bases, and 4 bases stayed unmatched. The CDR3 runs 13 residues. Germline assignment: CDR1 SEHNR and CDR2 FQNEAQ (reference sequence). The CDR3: CASSPGGTETQYF. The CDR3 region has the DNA TGTGCCAGCAGCCCGGGGGGGACGGAGACCCAGTACTTC.

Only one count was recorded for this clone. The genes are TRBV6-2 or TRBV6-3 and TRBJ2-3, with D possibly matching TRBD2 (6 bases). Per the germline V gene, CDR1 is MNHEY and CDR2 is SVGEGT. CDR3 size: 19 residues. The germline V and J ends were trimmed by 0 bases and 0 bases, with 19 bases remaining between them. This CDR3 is CASSYSRDWRVMSTDTQYF. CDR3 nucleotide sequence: TGTGCCAGCAGTTACTCTCGGGACTGGCGAGTTATGAGCACAGATACGCAGTATTTT.

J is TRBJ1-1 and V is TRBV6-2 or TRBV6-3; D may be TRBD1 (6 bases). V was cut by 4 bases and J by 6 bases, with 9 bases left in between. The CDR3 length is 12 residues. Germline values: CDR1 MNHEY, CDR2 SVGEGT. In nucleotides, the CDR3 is TGTGCCAGCAGTTCCAGGGGTCCTGAAGCTTTCTTT. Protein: CASSSRGPEAFF.

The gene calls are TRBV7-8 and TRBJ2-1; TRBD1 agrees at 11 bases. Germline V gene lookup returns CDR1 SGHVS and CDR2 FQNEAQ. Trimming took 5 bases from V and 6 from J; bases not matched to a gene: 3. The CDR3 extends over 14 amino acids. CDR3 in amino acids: CASSLGQGANEQFF. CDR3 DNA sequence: TGTGCCAGCAGCCTCGGACAGGGGGCCAATGAGCAGTTCTTC.

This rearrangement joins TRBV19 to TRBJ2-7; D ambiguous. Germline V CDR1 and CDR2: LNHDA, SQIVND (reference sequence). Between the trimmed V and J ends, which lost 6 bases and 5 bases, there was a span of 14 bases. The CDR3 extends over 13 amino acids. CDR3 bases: TGTGCCAGTAGGGGCTCCTGGGGAAACGAGCAGTACTTC. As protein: CASRGSWGNEQYF.

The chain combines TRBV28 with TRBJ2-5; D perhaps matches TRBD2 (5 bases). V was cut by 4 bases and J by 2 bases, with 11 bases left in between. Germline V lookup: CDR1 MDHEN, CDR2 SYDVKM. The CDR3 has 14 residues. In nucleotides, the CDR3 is TGTGCCAGCAGTTCGGACTCACTTCAAGAGACCCAGTACTTC. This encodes CASSSDSLQETQYF.

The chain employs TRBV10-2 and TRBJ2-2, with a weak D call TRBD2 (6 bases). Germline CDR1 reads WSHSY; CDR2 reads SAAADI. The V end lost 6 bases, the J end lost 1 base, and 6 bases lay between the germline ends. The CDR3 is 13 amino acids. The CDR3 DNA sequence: TGCGCCAGCAGGGAGGGGAACACCGGGGAGCTGTTTTTT. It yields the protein CASREGNTGELFF.

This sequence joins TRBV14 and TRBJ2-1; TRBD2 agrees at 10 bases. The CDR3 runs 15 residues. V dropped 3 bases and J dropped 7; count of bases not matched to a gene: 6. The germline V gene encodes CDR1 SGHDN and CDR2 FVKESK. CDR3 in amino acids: CASSHEREGKNEQFF. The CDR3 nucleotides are TGTGCCAGCAGCCACGAGCGGGAGGGGAAAAATGAGCAGTTCTTC.

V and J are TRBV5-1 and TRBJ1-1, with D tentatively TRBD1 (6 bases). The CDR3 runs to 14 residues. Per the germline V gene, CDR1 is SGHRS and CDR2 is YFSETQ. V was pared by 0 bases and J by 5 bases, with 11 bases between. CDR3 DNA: TGCGCCAGCAGCTTGGAGGGGGTCCGGACTGAAGCTTTCTTT. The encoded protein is CASSLEGVRTEAFF.

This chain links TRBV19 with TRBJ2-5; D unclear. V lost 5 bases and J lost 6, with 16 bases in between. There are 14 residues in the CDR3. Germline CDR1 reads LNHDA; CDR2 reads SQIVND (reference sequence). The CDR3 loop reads CASSSGRPPQTQYF. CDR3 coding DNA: TGTGCCAGTAGTTCCGGCCGGCCTCCTCAGACCCAGTACTTC.

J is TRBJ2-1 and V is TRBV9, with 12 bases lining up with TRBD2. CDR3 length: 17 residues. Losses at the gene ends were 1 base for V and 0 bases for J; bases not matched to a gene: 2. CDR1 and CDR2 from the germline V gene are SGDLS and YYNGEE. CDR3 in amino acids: CASSVLAGGRSYNEQFF. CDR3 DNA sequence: TGTGCCAGCAGCGTACTAGCGGGAGGGCGCTCCTACAATGAGCAGTTCTTC. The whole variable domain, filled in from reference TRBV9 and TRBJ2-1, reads DSGVTQTPKHLITATGQRVTLRCSPRSGDLSVYWYQQSLDQGLQFLIQYYNGEERAKGNILERFSAQQFPDLHSELNLSSLELGDSALYFCASSVLAGGRSYNEQFFGPGTRLTVL.

This CDR3 reads CASSFLGQTLGNTIYF. CDR3 bases: TGTGCCAGCAGCTTTTTAGGGCAAACTTTGGGAAACACCATATATTTT. The chain combines TRBV11-2 with TRBJ1-3, with D uncertain. This CDR3 has 16 amino acids. Germline CDR1 reads SGHAT; CDR2 reads FQNNGV. V was pared by 3 bases and J by 4 bases, with 16 bases between.

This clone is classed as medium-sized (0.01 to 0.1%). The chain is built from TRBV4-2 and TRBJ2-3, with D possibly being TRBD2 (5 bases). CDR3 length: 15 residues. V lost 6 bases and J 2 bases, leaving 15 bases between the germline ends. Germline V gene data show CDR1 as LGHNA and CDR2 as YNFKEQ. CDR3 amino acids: CASRGGRGDTDTQYF. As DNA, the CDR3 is TGTGCCAGCAGAGGAGGTCGAGGTGACACAGATACGCAGTATTTT.

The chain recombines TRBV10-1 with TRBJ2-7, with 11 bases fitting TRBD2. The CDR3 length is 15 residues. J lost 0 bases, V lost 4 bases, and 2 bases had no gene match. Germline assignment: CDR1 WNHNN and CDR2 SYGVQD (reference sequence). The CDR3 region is CASSGGTSGSYEQYF. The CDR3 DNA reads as TGCGCCAGCAGTGGAGGGACTAGCGGCTCCTACGAGCAGTACTTC.

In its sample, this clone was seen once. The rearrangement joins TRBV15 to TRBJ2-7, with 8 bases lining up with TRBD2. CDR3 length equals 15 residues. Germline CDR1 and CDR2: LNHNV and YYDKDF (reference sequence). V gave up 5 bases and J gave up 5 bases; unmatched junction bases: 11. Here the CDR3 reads CATSRSGSVLDEQYF. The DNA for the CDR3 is TGTGCCACCAGCCGAAGCGGGAGTGTTTTAGACGAGCAGTACTTC. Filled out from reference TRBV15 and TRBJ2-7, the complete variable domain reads DAMVIQNPRYQVTQFGKPVTLSCSQTLNHNVMYWYQQKSSQAPKLLFHYYDKDFNNEADTPDNFQSRRPNTSFCFLDIRSPGLGDTAMYLCATSRSGSVLDEQYFGPGTRLTVT.

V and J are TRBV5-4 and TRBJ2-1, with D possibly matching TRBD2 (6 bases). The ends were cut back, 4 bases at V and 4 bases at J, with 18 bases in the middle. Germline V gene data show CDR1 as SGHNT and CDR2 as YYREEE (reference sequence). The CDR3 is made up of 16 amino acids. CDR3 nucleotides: TGTGCCAGCAGCATGGGCCTGACTAGTGCTTACAATGAGCAGTTCTTC. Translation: CASSMGLTSAYNEQFF.

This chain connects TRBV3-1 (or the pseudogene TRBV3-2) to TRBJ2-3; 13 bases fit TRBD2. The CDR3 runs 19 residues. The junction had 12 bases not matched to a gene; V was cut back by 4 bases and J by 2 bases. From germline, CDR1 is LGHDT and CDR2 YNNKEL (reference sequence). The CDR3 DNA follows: TGTGCCAGCAGCCCCGGACTAGCGGGAGACGGTTGGATCACAGATACGCAGTATTTT. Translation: CASSPGLAGDGWITDTQYF.